The text below deals with one T cell receptor beta chain. This entry belongs to a study of blood T cell repertoires in COVID-19. As handled by the study authors: Reference gene primers were amplified, and this amplification served to estimate nucleated cell counts. Assay: immunoSEQ multiplex PCR; the TCRdb copy retains only in-frame clones and omits some. The V and J calls and the clone size are those of that table, but D and trimming were determined from the DNA. Among under 200,000 clones, about 85% were seen once, and the ten largest hold roughly 21%. Between the trimmed V and J ends, which lost 2 bases and 1 base, there was a span of 9 bases. The CDR3 runs 14 residues. Germline V gene sequence: CDR1 MNHNS, CDR2 SASEGT.

The J gene is TRBJ2-7, the V gene TRBV6-1, with a possible D match to TRBD1 (5 bases). Sequenced: peripheral blood. The TCR comes from a man aged 55 to 70 with active or convalescent COVID-19. The DNA of the CDR3 is TGTGCCAGCAGTGAACAGGGAATGTCCTACGAGCAGTACTTC. This encodes CASSEQGMSYEQYF.